This TCR beta chain derives from a study of beta chain features in type 1 diabetes. The CDR3 is made up of 15 amino acids. V dropped 0 bases and J dropped 0; count of bases not matched to a gene: 0. Germline V gene data show CDR1 as SGHRS and CDR2 as YFSETQ. General study findings and limits: Insertion counts at VDJ junctions were lower in type 1 diabetes patients, who also showed more deletions there. Across all four CD4+ subsets, people with type 1 diabetes showed modestly shorter TCRB CDR3s.

All of the isolated RNA was reverse transcribed, so expressed TCRB transcripts were sequenced. TCRdb's copy holds only in-frame clones and misses some; the assay was immunoSEQ multiplex PCR. Of some 250,000 clones in the sample, approximately 13% were seen once. Averaging about 100 mL, one heparinised blood draw was given by each donor. Worth noting for this clone: Its matching antigen is unknown.

The rearrangement uses TRBV5-1 and TRBJ2-3, with TRBD1 matching 8 bases. The source is a man aged 30 to 45 with type 1 diabetes. Input material: naive CD4+ T cells from blood. CDR3 amino acids: CASSLGDRSTDTQYF. The CDR3 DNA follows: TGCGCCAGCAGCTTGGGGGACAGGAGCACAGATACGCAGTATTTT.